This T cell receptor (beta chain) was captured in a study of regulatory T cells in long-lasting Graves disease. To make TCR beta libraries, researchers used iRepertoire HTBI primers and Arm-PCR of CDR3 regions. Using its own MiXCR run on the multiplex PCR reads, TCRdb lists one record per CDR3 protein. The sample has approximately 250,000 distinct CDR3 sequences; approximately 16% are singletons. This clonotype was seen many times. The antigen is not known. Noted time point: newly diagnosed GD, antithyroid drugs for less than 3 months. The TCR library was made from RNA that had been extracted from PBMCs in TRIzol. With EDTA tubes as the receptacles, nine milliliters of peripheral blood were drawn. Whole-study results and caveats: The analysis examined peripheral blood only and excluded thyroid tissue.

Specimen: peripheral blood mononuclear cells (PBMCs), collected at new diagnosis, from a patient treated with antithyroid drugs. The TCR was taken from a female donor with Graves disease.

In DNA form, the CDR3 reads TGTGCCAGCCTACCCGGCTTATCCTACGAGCAGTACTTC. This gives the protein CASLPGLSYEQYF. The chain uses TRBV2 and TRBJ2-7; D unclear. Trimming removed 8 bases at V and 1 base at J, with 12 bases between. In germline, CDR1 is SNHLY, CDR2 FYNNEI. The CDR3 is made up of 13 amino acids.